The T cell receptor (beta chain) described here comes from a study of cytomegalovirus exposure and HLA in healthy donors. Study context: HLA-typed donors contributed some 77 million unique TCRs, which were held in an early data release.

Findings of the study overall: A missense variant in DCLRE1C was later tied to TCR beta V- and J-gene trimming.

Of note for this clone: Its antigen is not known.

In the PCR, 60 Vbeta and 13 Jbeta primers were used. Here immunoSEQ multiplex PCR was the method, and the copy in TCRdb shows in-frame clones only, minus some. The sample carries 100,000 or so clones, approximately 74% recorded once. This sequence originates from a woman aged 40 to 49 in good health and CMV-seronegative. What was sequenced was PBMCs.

This chain's CDR3 is CASSCETCFFEGTDTQYF. The CDR3 DNA reads TGTGCCAGCAGCTGCGAAACGTGTTTCTTTGAGGGCACAGATACGCAGTATTTT. The chain uses TRBV11-2 and TRBJ2-3, with D unclear. V was cut by 4 bases and J by 1 base, with 21 bases left in between. Germline V gene lookup returns CDR1 SGHAT and CDR2 FQNNGV. The CDR3 consists of 18 residues. The whole variable domain, remainder taken from reference TRBV11-2 and TRBJ2-3, is EAGVAQSPRYKIIEKRQSVAFWCNPISGHATLYWYQQILGQGPKLLIQFQNNGVVDDSQLPKDRFSAERLKGVDSTLKIQPAKLEDSAVYLCASSCETCFFEGTDTQYFGPGTRLTVL.